Given below is one T cell receptor beta chain in context. This entry is derived from a study of blood T cell repertoires in COVID-19. Trimming took 0 bases from V and 5 from J, leaving 6 bases between them. This CDR3 region has 12 residues. Germline assignment: CDR1 SGHNT and CDR2 YYREEE (reference sequence). Method: immunoSEQ multiplex PCR; TCRdb's copy keeps in-frame clones and lacks some. The table shows 250,000 or so clones, with about 86% occurring only once. In terms of age and location, participants ranged from roughly 18 to 95 years and lived in about two dozen US areas. Cohort 3 recovered donors had two negative PCRs, clearance, or symptom resolution.

This sequence joins TRBV5-4 and TRBJ2-7; D not resolved. The sequence was collected from a man over 45 who had recovered from COVID-19. Material for sequencing was PBMCs or T cells enriched from blood (not recorded which). CDR3 amino acids: CASSLDSHEQYF. The CDR3, as DNA: TGTGCCAGCAGCTTGGACAGCCACGAGCAGTACTTC.